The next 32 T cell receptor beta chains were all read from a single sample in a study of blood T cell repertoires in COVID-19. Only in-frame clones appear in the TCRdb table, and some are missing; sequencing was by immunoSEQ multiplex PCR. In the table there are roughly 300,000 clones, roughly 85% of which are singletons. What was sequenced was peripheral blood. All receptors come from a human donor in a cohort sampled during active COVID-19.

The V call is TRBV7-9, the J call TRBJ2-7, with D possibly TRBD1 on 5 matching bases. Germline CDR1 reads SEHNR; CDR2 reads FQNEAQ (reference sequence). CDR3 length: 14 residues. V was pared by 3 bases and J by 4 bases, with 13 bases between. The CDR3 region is CASSFRQKVYEQYF. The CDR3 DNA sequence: TGTGCCAGCAGCTTCAGACAGAAGGTTTACGAGCAGTACTTC.

The CDR3 DNA follows: TGTGCCAGCAGCTTAGACAGGGTCATTCACGGGGAGCTGTTTTTT. It is translated as CASSLDRVIHGELFF. V usage is TRBV7-9 and J usage is TRBJ2-2, with D possibly matching TRBD1 (6 bases). Germline V lookup: CDR1 SEHNR, CDR2 FQNEAQ (reference sequence). The CDR3 covers 15 residues. V gave up 1 base and J gave up 7 bases, with 13 bases separating them.

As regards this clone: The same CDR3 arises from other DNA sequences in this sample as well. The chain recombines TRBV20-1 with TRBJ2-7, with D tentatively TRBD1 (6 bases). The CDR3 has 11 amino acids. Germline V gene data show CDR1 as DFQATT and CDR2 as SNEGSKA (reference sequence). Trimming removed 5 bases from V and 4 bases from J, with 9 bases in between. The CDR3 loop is CSAPRGYEQYF. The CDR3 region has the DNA TGCAGTGCTCCGAGGGGGTACGAGCAGTACTTC.

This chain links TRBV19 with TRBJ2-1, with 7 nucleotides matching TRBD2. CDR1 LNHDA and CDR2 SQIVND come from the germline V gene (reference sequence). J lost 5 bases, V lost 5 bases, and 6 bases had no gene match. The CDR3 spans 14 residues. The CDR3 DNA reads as TGTGCCAGTAGTGTCTCTAGCGGCCACAATGAGCAGTTCTTC. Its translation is CASSVSSGHNEQFF.

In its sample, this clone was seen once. CDR3 region: CASSYTQGRNEQFF. CDR3 in DNA: TGTGCCAGCAGCTATACGCAGGGGCGGAATGAGCAGTTCTTC. The chain is built from TRBV28 and TRBJ2-1; D is possibly TRBD1 (6 bases). Trimming cost V 6 bases and J 7 bases, with 16 bases left between them. The CDR3 is made up of 14 amino acids. The germline gives CDR1 MDHEN, CDR2 SYDVKM.

The CDR3 coding sequence is TGTGCCAGCAGTTTACGAGCGGGGGATACGCAGTATTTT. Translated: CASSLRAGDTQYF. The V gene is TRBV12-3 or TRBV12-4, the J gene TRBJ2-3, with TRBD2 identical over 7 bases. CDR3 length: 13 residues. With 2 bases clipped from V and 6 bases from J, the junction kept 2 bases outside the gene matches.

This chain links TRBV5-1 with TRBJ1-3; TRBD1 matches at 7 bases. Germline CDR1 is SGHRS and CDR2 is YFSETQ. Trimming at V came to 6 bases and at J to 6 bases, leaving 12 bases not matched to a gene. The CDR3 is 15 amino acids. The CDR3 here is CASKIRTGELNTIYF. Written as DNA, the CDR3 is TGCGCCAGCAAAATACGGACAGGCGAGCTAAACACCATATATTTT. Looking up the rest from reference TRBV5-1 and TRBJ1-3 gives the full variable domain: KAGVTQTPRYLIKTRGQQVTLSCSPISGHRSVSWYQQTPGQGLQFLFEYFSETQRNKGNFPGRFSGRQFSNSRSEMNVSTLELGDSALYLCASKIRTGELNTIYFGEGSWLTVV.

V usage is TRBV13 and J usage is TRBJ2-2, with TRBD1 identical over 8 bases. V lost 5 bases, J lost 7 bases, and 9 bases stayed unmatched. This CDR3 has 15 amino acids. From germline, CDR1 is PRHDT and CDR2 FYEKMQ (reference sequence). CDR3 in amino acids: CASSVTWTGIGELFF. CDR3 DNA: TGTGCCAGCAGCGTCACCTGGACAGGGATCGGGGAGCTGTTTTTT.

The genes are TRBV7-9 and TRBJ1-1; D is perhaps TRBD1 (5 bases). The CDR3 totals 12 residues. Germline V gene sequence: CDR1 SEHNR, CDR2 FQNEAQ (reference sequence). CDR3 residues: CRGNLLNTEAFF. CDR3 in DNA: TGTAGGGGAAACTTATTGAACACTGAAGCTTTCTTT.

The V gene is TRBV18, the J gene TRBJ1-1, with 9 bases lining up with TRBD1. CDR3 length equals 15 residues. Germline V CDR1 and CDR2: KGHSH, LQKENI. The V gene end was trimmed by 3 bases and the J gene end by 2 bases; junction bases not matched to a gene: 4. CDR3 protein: CASSPATGGNTEAFF. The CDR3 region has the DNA TGTGCCAGCTCACCGGCGACAGGGGGTAACACTGAAGCTTTCTTT.

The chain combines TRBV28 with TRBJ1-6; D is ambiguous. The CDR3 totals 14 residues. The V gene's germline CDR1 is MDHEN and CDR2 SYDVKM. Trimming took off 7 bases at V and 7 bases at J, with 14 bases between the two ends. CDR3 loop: CASNTAKINSPLHF. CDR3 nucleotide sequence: TGTGCCAGCAACACAGCTAAAATAAATTCACCCCTCCACTTT.

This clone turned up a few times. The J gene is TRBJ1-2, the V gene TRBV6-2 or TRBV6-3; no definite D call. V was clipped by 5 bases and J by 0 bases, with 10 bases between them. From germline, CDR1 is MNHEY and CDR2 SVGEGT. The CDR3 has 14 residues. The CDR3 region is CASSLVHPNYGYTF. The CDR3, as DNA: TGTGCCAGCAGTCTCGTACACCCTAACTATGGCTACACCTTC.

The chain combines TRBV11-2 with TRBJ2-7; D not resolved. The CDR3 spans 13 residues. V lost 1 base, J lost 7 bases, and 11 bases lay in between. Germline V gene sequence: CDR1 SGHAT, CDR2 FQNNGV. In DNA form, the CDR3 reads TGTGCCAGCAGCTTAGGTGGTCCGGTGGAGCAGTACTTC. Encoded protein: CASSLGGPVEQYF.

The CDR3 spells CASSVGLAGGSTQYF. CDR3 nucleotide sequence: TGTGCCAGCAGCGTTGGGCTAGCGGGGGGATCTACGCAGTATTTT. The rearrangement links TRBV9 to TRBJ2-3, with 11 bases matching TRBD2. V lost 2 bases and J lost 8; bases outside the gene matches: 7. The CDR3 loop spans 15 amino acids. CDR1 is SGDLS, CDR2 YYNGEE, per germline.

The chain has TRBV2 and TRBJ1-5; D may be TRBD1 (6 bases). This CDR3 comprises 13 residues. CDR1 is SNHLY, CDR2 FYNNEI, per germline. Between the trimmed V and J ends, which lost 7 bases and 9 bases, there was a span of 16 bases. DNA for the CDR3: TGTGCCAGCACCCAGGGACACTACTCGCCCCAGCATTTT. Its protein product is CASTQGHYSPQHF.

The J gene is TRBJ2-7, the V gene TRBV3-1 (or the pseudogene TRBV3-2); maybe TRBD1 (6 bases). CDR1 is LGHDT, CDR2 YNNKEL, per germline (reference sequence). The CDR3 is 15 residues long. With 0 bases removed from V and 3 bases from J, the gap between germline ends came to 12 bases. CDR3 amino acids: CASSQDLDSFYEQYF. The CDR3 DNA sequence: TGTGCCAGCAGCCAAGATCTGGACAGCTTCTACGAGCAGTACTTC.

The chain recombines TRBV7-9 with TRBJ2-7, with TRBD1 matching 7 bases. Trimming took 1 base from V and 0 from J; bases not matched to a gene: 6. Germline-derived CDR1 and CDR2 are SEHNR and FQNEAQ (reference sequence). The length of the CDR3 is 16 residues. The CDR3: CASSLVGRGNSYEQYF. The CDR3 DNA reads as TGTGCCAGCAGCTTAGTTGGCAGGGGGAACTCCTACGAGCAGTACTTC.

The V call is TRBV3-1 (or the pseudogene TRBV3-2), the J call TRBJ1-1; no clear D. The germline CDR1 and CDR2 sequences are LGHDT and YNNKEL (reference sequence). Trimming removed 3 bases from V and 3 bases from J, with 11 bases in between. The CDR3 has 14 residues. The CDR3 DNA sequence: TGTGCCAGCAGCCAGGATCCGCGGGACACTGAAGCTTTCTTT. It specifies CASSQDPRDTEAFF.

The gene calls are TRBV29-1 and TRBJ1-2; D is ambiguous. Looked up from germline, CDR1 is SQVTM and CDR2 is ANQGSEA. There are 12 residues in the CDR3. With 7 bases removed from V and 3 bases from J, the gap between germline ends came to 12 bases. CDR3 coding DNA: TGCAGCGCCCCATCCCCGGACTATGGCTACACCTTC. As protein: CSAPSPDYGYTF.

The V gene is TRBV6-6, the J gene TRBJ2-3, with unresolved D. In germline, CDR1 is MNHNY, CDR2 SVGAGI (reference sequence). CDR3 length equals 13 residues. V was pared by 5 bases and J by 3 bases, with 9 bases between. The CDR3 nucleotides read TGTGCCAGCAGTACCCAGCGTACAGATACGCAGTATTTT. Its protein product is CASSTQRTDTQYF.

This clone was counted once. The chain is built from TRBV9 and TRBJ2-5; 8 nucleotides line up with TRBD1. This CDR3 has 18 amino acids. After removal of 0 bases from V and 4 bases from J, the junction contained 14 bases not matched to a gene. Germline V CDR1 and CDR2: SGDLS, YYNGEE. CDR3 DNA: TGTGCCAGCAGCGTAGATCCCCTGGGGGCAGGGGGCGGAGAGACCCAGTACTTC. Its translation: CASSVDPLGAGGGETQYF.

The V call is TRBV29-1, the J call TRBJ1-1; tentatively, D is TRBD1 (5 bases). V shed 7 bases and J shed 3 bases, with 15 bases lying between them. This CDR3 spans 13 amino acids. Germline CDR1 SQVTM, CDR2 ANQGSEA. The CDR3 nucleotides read TGCAGCGGGTCGTGGGGCTATGACACTGAAGCTTTCTTT. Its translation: CSGSWGYDTEAFF.

The CDR3 nucleotides read TGTGCCAGCAGTTCTAGCGGGTTCTCCTACGAGCAGTACTTC. Protein sequence: CASSSSGFSYEQYF. The rearrangement joins TRBV2 to TRBJ2-7; 8 nucleotides match TRBD2. Germline CDR1 and CDR2: SNHLY and FYNNEI. V gave up 5 bases and J gave up 0 bases; unmatched junction bases: 3. The CDR3 sequence is 14 residues long.

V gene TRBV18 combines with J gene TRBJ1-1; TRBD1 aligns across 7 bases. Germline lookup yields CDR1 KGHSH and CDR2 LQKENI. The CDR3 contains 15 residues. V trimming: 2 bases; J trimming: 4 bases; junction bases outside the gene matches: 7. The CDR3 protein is CASSPDPRQGTEAFF. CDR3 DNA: TGTGCCAGCTCACCAGATCCCAGACAGGGCACTGAAGCTTTCTTT.

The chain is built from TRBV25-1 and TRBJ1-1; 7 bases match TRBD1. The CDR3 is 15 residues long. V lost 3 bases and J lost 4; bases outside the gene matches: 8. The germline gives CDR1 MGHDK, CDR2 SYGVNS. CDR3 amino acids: CASSDAQGIVTEAFF. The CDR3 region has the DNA TGTGCCAGCAGTGATGCACAGGGGATCGTCACTGAAGCTTTCTTT.

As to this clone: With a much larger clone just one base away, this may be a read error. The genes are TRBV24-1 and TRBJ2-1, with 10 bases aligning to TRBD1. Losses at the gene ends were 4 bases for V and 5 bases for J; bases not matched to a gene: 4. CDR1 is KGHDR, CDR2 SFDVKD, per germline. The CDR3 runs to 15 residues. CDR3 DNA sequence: TGTGCCACCAGTGACACCGGGACAGGGGACAATGAGCAGTTCTTC. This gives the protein CATSDTGTGDNEQFF.

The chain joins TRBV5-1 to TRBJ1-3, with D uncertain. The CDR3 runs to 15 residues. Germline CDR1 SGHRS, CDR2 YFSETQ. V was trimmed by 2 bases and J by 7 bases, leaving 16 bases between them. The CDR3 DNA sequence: TGCGCCAGCAGCTTTACCCGGGGTGGGGATAACACCATATATTTT. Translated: CASSFTRGGDNTIYF.

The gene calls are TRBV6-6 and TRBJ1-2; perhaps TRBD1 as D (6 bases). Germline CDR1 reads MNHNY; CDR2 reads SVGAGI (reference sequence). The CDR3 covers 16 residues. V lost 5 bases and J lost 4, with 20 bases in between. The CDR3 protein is CASSPPLDRSSYGYTF. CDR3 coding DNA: TGTGCCAGCAGTCCGCCTCTCGACAGGTCCTCCTATGGCTACACCTTC.

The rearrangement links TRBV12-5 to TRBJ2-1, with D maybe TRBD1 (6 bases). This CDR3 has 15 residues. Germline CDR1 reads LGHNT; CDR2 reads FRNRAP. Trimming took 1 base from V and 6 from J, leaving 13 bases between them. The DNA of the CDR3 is TGTGCTAGTGGTTTGGGGACAGTCATTATCAATGAGCAGTTCTTC. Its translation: CASGLGTVIINEQFF.

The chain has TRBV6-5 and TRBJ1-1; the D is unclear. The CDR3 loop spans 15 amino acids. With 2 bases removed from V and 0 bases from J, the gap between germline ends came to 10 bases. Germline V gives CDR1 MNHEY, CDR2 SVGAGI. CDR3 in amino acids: CASSYVSLMNTEAFF. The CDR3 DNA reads TGTGCCAGCAGTTACGTCTCACTGATGAACACTGAAGCTTTCTTT.

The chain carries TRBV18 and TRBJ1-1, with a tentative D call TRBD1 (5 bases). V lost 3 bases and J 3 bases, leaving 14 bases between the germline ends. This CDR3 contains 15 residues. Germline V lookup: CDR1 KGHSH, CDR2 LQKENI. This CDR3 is CASSPPGWGDTEAFF. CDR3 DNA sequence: TGTGCCAGCTCACCCCCGGGGTGGGGGGACACTGAAGCTTTCTTT.

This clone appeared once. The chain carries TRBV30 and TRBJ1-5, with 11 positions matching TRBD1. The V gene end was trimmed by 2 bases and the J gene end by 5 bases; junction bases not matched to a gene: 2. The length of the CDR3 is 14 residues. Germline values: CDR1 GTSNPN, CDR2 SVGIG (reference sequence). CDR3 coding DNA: TGTGCCTGGAGTCCGGACAGGGGGCATCAGCCCCAGCATTTT. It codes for CAWSPDRGHQPQHF. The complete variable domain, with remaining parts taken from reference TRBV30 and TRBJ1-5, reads SQTIHQWPATLVQPVGSPLSLECTVEGTSNPNLYWYRQAAGRGLQLLFYSVGIGQISSEVPQNLSASRPQDRQFILSSKKLLLSDSGFYLCAWSPDRGHQPQHFGDGTRLSIL.